This T cell receptor (beta chain) is from a study of cytotoxic CD8 clonotypes in ibrutinib-treated CLL. Study-wide points: Sampling schedules were unmatched across sustained-remission and progressing patients. Clonality was higher at baseline than in age-matched healthy donors and tracked circulating CD8+ T-cell counts.

Target depth was 1 in 200,000 to 1 in 1 million T cells, about 10x per clonotype. TCRdb keeps only in-frame clones here, not all; method: immunoSEQ multiplex PCR. The sample consists of roughly 200,000 clones, roughly 79% of them appearing once. Ten or more counts support this clone. Its antigen remains unknown. The sequences come from PBMCs, collected after 12 months of ibrutinib treatment. The receptor comes from a human donor with chronic lymphocytic leukemia.

The DNA for the CDR3 is TGCGCCAGCAGCTGGGGGAACAGGCTATCCAATGAGCAGTTCTTC. Translating it yields CASSWGNRLSNEQFF. V usage is TRBV5-1 and J usage is TRBJ2-1; D may be TRBD1 or TRBD2 (5 bases each). Germline CDR1 and CDR2: SGHRS and YFSETQ. This CDR3 is 15 amino acids long. V lost 3 bases and J lost 6, with 16 bases in between.